These 13 T cell receptor beta chains share one sample of origin, sequenced in a study of response to subunit inactivated influenza vaccine. TCRdb reprocessed the RT-PCR reads via MiXCR and lists one record per CDR3 protein. Among hundreds of thousands of distinct CDR3 sequences listed, approximately 21% were seen once. The sequences come from PBMCs from blood, collected approximately 20 months after vaccination. These receptors were taken from a man in his fifties or sixties who received an inactivated influenza vaccine.

The genes are TRBV28 and TRBJ1-1; TRBD1 aligns across 11 bases. The ends lost 5 bases at V and 10 bases at J; junction bases unmatched: 9. The V gene's germline CDR1 is MDHEN and CDR2 SYDVKM. This CDR3 region has 14 residues. The CDR3 sequence is CASSTQDRGHRAFF. The DNA of the CDR3 is TGTGCCAGCAGTACCCAGGACAGGGGGCATCGAGCTTTCTTT.

The chain combines TRBV19 with TRBJ1-5; maybe TRBD1 (5 bases). The CDR3 consists of 14 residues. The V end lost 10 bases, the J end lost 2 bases, and 15 bases lay between the germline ends. Germline V gives CDR1 LNHDA, CDR2 SQIVND (reference sequence). CDR3 DNA: TGTGCCACCCTGGGGGTTCGCGGCAATCAGCCCCAGCATTTT. Protein sequence: CATLGVRGNQPQHF.

The chain combines TRBV20-1 with TRBJ1-5, with D unresolved. CDR1 is DFQATT, CDR2 SNEGSKA, per germline (reference sequence). The CDR3 is made up of 13 amino acids. V lost 1 base and J lost 9, with 13 bases in between. The CDR3 spells CSARVLGPRPQHF. The CDR3 DNA follows: TGCAGTGCTAGAGTCTTGGGTCCTCGGCCCCAGCATTTT.

This clonotype has just a few counts. The V and J genes are TRBV9 and TRBJ1-2, with unresolved D. CDR3 size: 14 residues. CDR1 SGDLS and CDR2 YYNGEE come from the germline V gene. Trimming removed 3 bases from V and 4 bases from J, with 13 bases in between. CDR3 region: CASSDNSASYGYTF. The CDR3 coding sequence is TGTGCCAGCAGCGACAACAGTGCTAGCTATGGCTACACCTTC.

The rearrangement joins TRBV6-2 or TRBV6-3 to TRBJ1-2; 9 bases line up with TRBD1. The V segment lost 6 bases and the J segment 3 bases; nucleotides outside the gene matches: 5. The CDR3 loop spans 14 amino acids. CDR1 and CDR2 (germline): MNHEY, SVGEGT. The CDR3 DNA reads as TGTGCCAGCAGGAAACAGGGGGCGGACTATGGCTACACCTTC. The encoded protein is CASRKQGADYGYTF.

The chain is built from TRBV4-1 and TRBJ2-2; D gene ambiguous. Germline V CDR1 and CDR2: MGHRA, YSYEKL. The CDR3 spans 15 residues. The V gene lost 0 bases and the J gene lost 7 bases, with 12 bases spanning the gap. In DNA, the CDR3 is TGCGCCAGCAGCCAAGAAGCTGGGGTTGGCGGGGAGCTGTTTTTT. It is translated as CASSQEAGVGGELFF.

This chain links TRBV19 with TRBJ1-5, with D unresolved. The germline CDR1 and CDR2 sequences are LNHDA and SQIVND (reference sequence). The CDR3 totals 15 residues. Trimming pared 8 bases from V and 0 bases from J, leaving 14 bases between. Written as DNA, the CDR3 is TGTGCCAGTGCAGCTAGGGCGGTTAGCAATCAGCCCCAGCATTTT. Translated: CASAARAVSNQPQHF.

Only a few counts were recorded for this clonotype. The rearrangement links TRBV5-5 to TRBJ2-1; 12 bases line up with TRBD2. This CDR3 is built from 18 residues. The J segment lost 6 bases and the V segment lost 0 bases, leaving 10 bases of the junction unmatched. CDR1 SGHKS and CDR2 YYEKEE come from the germline V gene (reference sequence). CDR3 coding DNA: TGTGCCAGCAGCTTGGTCAGGTTTGGACTAGCGGGACCCAATGAGCAGTTCTTC. Translating gives CASSLVRFGLAGPNEQFF.

In this sample, this clonotype turned up a few times. The CDR3 DNA reads TGTGCCAGCAGCACCGCGGGACGGCCCAATCAGCCCCAGCATTTT. Residues: CASSTAGRPNQPQHF. The chain couples TRBV5-5 to TRBJ1-5, with a weak D call TRBD1 (5 bases). CDR1 is SGHKS and CDR2 is YYEKEE in the germline V gene (reference sequence). V lost 4 bases, J lost 3 bases, and 14 bases lay in between. This CDR3 contains 15 residues. Together with reference TRBV5-5 and TRBJ1-5, the CDR3 gives the full variable domain: DAGVTQSPTHLIKTRGQQVTLRCSPISGHKSVSWYQQVLGQGPQFIFQYYEKEERGRGNFPDRFSARQFPNYSSELNVNALLLGDSALYLCASSTAGRPNQPQHFGDGTRLSIL.

This clonotype was detected once. The rearrangement uses TRBV7-2 and TRBJ2-5; D remains unclear. There are 15 residues in the CDR3. Trimming took off 5 bases at V and 2 bases at J, with 15 bases between the two ends. Germline assignment: CDR1 SGHTA and CDR2 FQGNSA. In DNA, the CDR3 is TGTGCCAGCAGCCCCGGTAGGGCAGCTCAAGAGACCCAGTACTTC. This codes for CASSPGRAAQETQYF. The full variable domain, rest sourced from reference TRBV7-2 and TRBJ2-5, is GAGVSQSPSNKVTEKGKDVELRCDPISGHTALYWYRQSLGQGLEFLIYFQGNSAPDKSGLPSDRFSAERTGGSVSTLTIQRTQQEDSAVYLCASSPGRAAQETQYFGPGTRLLVL.

V usage is TRBV27 and J usage is TRBJ2-3; no clear D gene. Germline lookup yields CDR1 MNHEY and CDR2 SMNVEV (reference sequence). The CDR3 contains 12 residues. The ends were cut back, 2 bases at V and 7 bases at J, with 7 bases in the middle. The chain's CDR3 is CASSLQGNTQYF. The CDR3 DNA reads as TGTGCCAGCAGTTTACAAGGAAATACGCAGTATTTT.

The rearrangement uses TRBV11-1 and TRBJ1-1; perhaps TRBD1 as D (5 bases). V gave up 5 bases and J gave up 4 bases, with 14 bases separating them. Germline loops: CDR1 SGHAT, CDR2 FQDESV (reference sequence). This CDR3 has 14 amino acids. The CDR3 region has the DNA TGTGCCAGCAGCATCCTCAGGGAGGGCACTGAAGCTTTCTTT. Protein: CASSILREGTEAFF.

This chain joins TRBV20-1 and TRBJ1-2; the match to TRBD1 covers 8 bases. The V gene's germline CDR1 is DFQATT and CDR2 SNEGSKA (reference sequence). The CDR3 spans 15 residues. V shed 3 bases, J shed 7 bases, and the junction held 13 bases outside the gene matches. This chain's CDR3 is CSARGQVWGGFGYTF. The CDR3 bases are TGCAGTGCTAGGGGACAGGTCTGGGGGGGTTTTGGCTACACCTTC.